One and the same sample provided the 6 T cell receptor beta chains below, sequenced in a study of STAT3 mutations in large granular lymphocyte leukemia. Antigens of these TCRs are unknown. Study-wide results and caveats: In T-cell large granular lymphocyte leukemia, about half of patients showed multiple immunodominant subclonotypes.

Sequencing was performed with immunoSEQ multiplex PCR; in TCRdb, only in-frame clones are kept and a portion is missing. The repertoire consists of about 1,300 clones, with around three quarters occurring once and the leading ten covering approximately 9.7%. Sample: peripheral blood mononuclear cells. The receptors stem from a woman in her sixties or seventies with T-cell large granular lymphocyte leukemia. Some clones in this sample may be carry-over from other donors' samples.

DNA of the CDR3: TGTGCCAGCAGTTTCCGGGGCTCCTACGAGCAGTACTTC. Residues: CASSFRGSYEQYF. This sequence joins TRBV6-5 and TRBJ2-7, with D maybe TRBD2 (5 bases). Trimming pared 4 bases from V and 0 bases from J, leaving 7 bases between. Per the germline V gene, CDR1 is MNHEY and CDR2 is SVGAGI. The CDR3 extends over 13 amino acids.

The genes are TRBV9 and TRBJ2-5, with a tentative D call TRBD2 (6 bases). This CDR3 has 15 amino acids. The ends were cut back, 0 bases at V and 4 bases at J, with 13 bases in the middle. Looked up from germline, CDR1 is SGDLS and CDR2 is YYNGEE. CDR3 residues: CASSVDSGRGETQYF. In DNA, the CDR3 is TGTGCCAGCAGCGTAGATAGCGGCCGGGGAGAGACCCAGTACTTC.

The gene calls are TRBV10-3 and TRBJ2-7; 10 nucleotides align to TRBD1. The CDR3 has 12 amino acids. After removal of 4 bases from V and 6 bases from J, the junction contained 0 bases not matched to a gene. The germline gives CDR1 ENHRY, CDR2 SYGVKD. CDR3 sequence reads: CAISGDRGEQYF. The CDR3 DNA reads as TGTGCCATCAGTGGGGACAGGGGCGAGCAGTACTTC.

This rearrangement joins TRBV4-1 to TRBJ1-5; 7 bases match TRBD1. Germline CDR1 and CDR2: MGHRA and YSYEKL. The CDR3 extends over 18 amino acids. The V segment lost 4 bases and the J segment 1 base; nucleotides outside the gene matches: 13. The CDR3 protein is CASSPDRVGGVSNQPQHF. CDR3 DNA sequence: TGCGCCAGCAGCCCCGACAGGGTAGGGGGAGTGAGCAATCAGCCCCAGCATTTT.

The chain recombines TRBV19 with TRBJ1-5; D is ambiguous. CDR1 and CDR2 from the germline V gene are LNHDA and SQIVND (reference sequence). V was clipped by 5 bases and J by 0 bases, with 11 bases between them. This CDR3 comprises 15 residues. CDR3 DNA: TGTGCCAGTAGTCGGGCCGGATATAGCAATCAGCCCCAGCATTTT. Its protein is CASSRAGYSNQPQHF.

This clone is termed hyperexpanded. The chain has TRBV2 and TRBJ2-3; TRBD2 matches at 9 bases. Germline values: CDR1 SNHLY, CDR2 FYNNEI. Trimming at V came to 2 bases and at J to 3 bases, leaving 6 bases not matched to a gene. CDR3 length: 16 residues. The CDR3 nucleotides are TGTGCCAGCAGTGAATGGGGCGGGGGGGGAACAGATACGCAGTATTTT. Amino acid sequence: CASSEWGGGGTDTQYF.